The 20 T cell receptor beta chains given below trace back to one sample, sequenced in a study of CD8 T cells in ankylosing spondylitis. Study-wide points: In ankylosing spondylitis blood, a motif of several highly homologous TCR beta variants appeared characteristic.

Each CDR3 protein gets one entry after TCRdb re-called the 5' RACE reads with MiXCR. In the table there are hundreds of thousands of distinct CDR3 sequences, over 9.5% of which are singletons. Their antigens are not known. Sequencing was carried out using blood, either unsorted or a sorted T cell fraction (not recorded which). These receptor sequences come from a male donor with ankylosing spondylitis.

This clonotype was found many times. The CDR3 loop reads CASSLRGEKSMNTEAFF. Here the CDR3 DNA reads TGTGCCAGCAGTTTAAGGGGGGAGAAATCCATGAACACTGAAGCTTTCTTT. The V and J genes are TRBV27 and TRBJ1-1, with D tentatively TRBD1 (6 bases). With 2 bases removed from V and 0 bases from J, the gap between germline ends came to 16 bases. The V gene's germline CDR1 is MNHEY and CDR2 SMNVEV (reference sequence). CDR3 length equals 17 residues.

The chain uses TRBV19 and TRBJ2-4; 7 bases are a match to TRBD2. The germline gives CDR1 LNHDA, CDR2 SQIVND (reference sequence). This CDR3 comprises 19 residues. The J segment lost 0 bases and the V segment lost 5 bases, leaving 16 bases of the junction unmatched. The CDR3 DNA sequence: TGTGCCAGTAGTCAAGCATTACCAGCGGGAATCCTAGCCAAAAACATTCAGTACTTC. Its translation is CASSQALPAGILAKNIQYF.

This clonotype was seen only a few times. The chain has TRBV18 and TRBJ2-1, with a weak D call TRBD2 (5 bases). Germline assignment: CDR1 KGHSH and CDR2 LQKENI. With 1 base removed from V and 3 bases from J, the gap between germline ends came to 19 bases. This CDR3 is built from 18 residues. This chain's CDR3 is CASSPRIRKSGSYNEQFF. Written as DNA, the CDR3 is TGTGCCAGCTCACCACGGATCAGGAAAAGCGGCAGCTACAATGAGCAGTTCTTC.

This clonotype was counted between two and nine times. The chain combines TRBV4-3 with TRBJ2-7; D call uncertain. Trimming cost V 0 bases and J 0 bases, with 9 bases left between them. Germline V gene lookup returns CDR1 LGHNA and CDR2 YSLEER. The CDR3 is made up of 15 amino acids. The CDR3 DNA sequence: TGCGCCAGCAGCCAAGAAGGGAAGTCCTCCTACGAGCAGTACTTC. Its translation: CASSQEGKSSYEQYF.

This clonotype was counted a few times. This chain joins TRBV5-1 and TRBJ2-5; the match to TRBD1 covers 8 bases. The CDR3 contains 16 residues. With V trimmed by 0 bases and J by 1 base, 5 bases remained unmatched. Looked up from germline, CDR1 is SGHRS and CDR2 is YFSETQ. CDR3 sequence (DNA): TGCGCCAGCAGCTTGGAAGTGGGACAGGCCCAAGAGACCCAGTACTTC. Translating gives CASSLEVGQAQETQYF.

The chain carries TRBV20-1 and TRBJ1-1; no firm D call. Trimming shortened V by 3 bases and J by 1 base, and 6 bases separated the two germline ends. The CDR3 loop spans 12 amino acids. Looked up from germline, CDR1 is DFQATT and CDR2 is SNEGSKA (reference sequence). CDR3 region: CSASRWNTEAFF. The CDR3 DNA reads as TGCAGTGCTAGTCGCTGGAACACTGAAGCTTTCTTT.

This clonotype was observed a few times. The chain links TRBV20-1 to TRBJ2-7; D gene unclear. Germline V CDR1 and CDR2: DFQATT, SNEGSKA (reference sequence). Trimming removed 0 bases from V and 4 bases from J, with 16 bases in between. The CDR3 contains 15 residues. CDR3 protein: CSARDETTKPYEQYF. CDR3 bases: TGCAGTGCTAGAGATGAGACAACCAAACCTTACGAGCAGTACTTC.

This clonotype came up a few times. J is TRBJ2-2 and V is TRBV10-3; 10 positions agree with TRBD1. The CDR3 runs to 14 residues. Trimming removed 6 bases from V and 7 bases from J; junction bases left unmatched: 5. Germline values: CDR1 ENHRY, CDR2 SYGVKD. The CDR3 region is CAIRDRGRDGELFF. As DNA, the CDR3 is TGTGCCATCAGAGACAGGGGGCGAGACGGGGAGCTGTTTTTT.

This clonotype was recorded many times. The chain has TRBV12-3 or TRBV12-4 and TRBJ2-7; D is uncertain. This CDR3 spans 15 amino acids. Deletions cut 5 bases from V and 0 bases from J, with 14 bases between. The CDR3 region is CASSGLGRSSYEQYF. The CDR3 DNA follows: TGTGCCAGCAGTGGTCTCGGCAGGAGCTCCTACGAGCAGTACTTC.

The CDR3 loop is CSARDSGTDSYEQYF. CDR3 bases: TGCAGTGCTAGAGATTCGGGCACTGACTCCTACGAGCAGTACTTC. The J gene is TRBJ2-7, the V gene TRBV20-1, with D unresolved. Trimming cost V 0 bases and J 0 bases, with 12 bases left between them. This CDR3 is built from 15 residues. Germline values: CDR1 DFQATT, CDR2 SNEGSKA (reference sequence).

This clonotype was found many times. The chain has TRBV20-1 and TRBJ2-1; D is unresolved. The V and J ends lost 3 bases and 0 bases respectively, with 12 bases between them. Germline assignment: CDR1 DFQATT and CDR2 SNEGSKA (reference sequence). The CDR3 sequence is 15 residues long. CDR3 protein: CSASGRLLSYNEQFF. The CDR3, as DNA: TGCAGTGCTAGTGGGCGGCTCCTCTCCTACAATGAGCAGTTCTTC.

The table lists this clonotype with many counts. The CDR3 here is CASSWDRANEQYF. The CDR3 region has the DNA TGTGCCAGCAGCTGGGACAGGGCCAACGAGCAGTACTTC. The chain combines TRBV5-6 with TRBJ2-7; 9 positions agree with TRBD1. The CDR3 spans 13 residues. V trimming: 3 bases; J trimming: 5 bases; junction bases outside the gene matches: 3. The V gene's germline CDR1 is SGHDT and CDR2 YYEEEE.

This clonotype has ten or more counts. The chain joins TRBV20-1 to TRBJ1-5; D unresolved. Looked up from germline, CDR1 is DFQATT and CDR2 is SNEGSKA (reference sequence). The CDR3 contains 13 residues. V gave up 5 bases and J gave up 3 bases, with 11 bases separating them. The CDR3 DNA reads as TGCAGTGCTCCCTCACGGCTCAATCAGCCCCAGCATTTT. Its protein product is CSAPSRLNQPQHF.

The genes are TRBV6-2 or TRBV6-3 and TRBJ2-7; D may be TRBD1 (6 bases). Trimming stripped 6 bases from V and 3 bases from J, with 9 bases between. From germline, CDR1 is MNHEY and CDR2 SVGEGT. This CDR3 region has 12 residues. The CDR3 nucleotides are TGTGCCAGCAGAGGGGACAACTACGAGCAGTACTTC. This encodes CASRGDNYEQYF.

CDR3 DNA sequence: TGTGCCAGCAGAAGACAGGATTCCTACAATGAGCAGTTCTTC. Its protein product is CASRRQDSYNEQFF. V gene TRBV6-1 combines with J gene TRBJ2-1, with D possibly TRBD1 on 6 matching bases. CDR3 length: 14 residues. The V and J ends lost 6 bases and 1 base respectively, with 10 bases between them. From germline, CDR1 is MNHNS and CDR2 SASEGT.

This clonotype appeared a few times. DNA of the CDR3: TGCAGTGCAGACGGGACAGGTGGGGGGAACTACGAGCAGTACTTC. Protein: CSADGTGGGNYEQYF. The rearrangement uses TRBV20-1 and TRBJ2-7; 8 nucleotides agree with TRBD1. Unmatched junction bases numbered 13, after V lost 6 bases and J lost 3 bases. The CDR3 consists of 15 residues. CDR1 is DFQATT, CDR2 SNEGSKA, per germline (reference sequence).

This clonotype has a handful of counts. CDR3 nucleotides: TGTGCCAGCAGTTTGAAAGCGGGAAGCTACAATGAGCAGTTCTTC. Its protein product is CASSLKAGSYNEQFF. The chain has TRBV12-3 or TRBV12-4 and TRBJ2-1; 7 nucleotides line up with TRBD2. The J segment lost 3 bases and the V segment lost 3 bases, leaving 5 bases of the junction unmatched. This CDR3 comprises 15 residues.

The V and J genes are TRBV6-5 and TRBJ2-1, with D unclear. Trimming shortened V by 0 bases and J by 0 bases, and 12 bases separated the two germline ends. The CDR3 covers 17 residues. Germline loops: CDR1 MNHEY, CDR2 SVGAGI. CDR3 amino acids: CASSYSLGSSSYNEQFF. The CDR3 nucleotides read TGTGCCAGCAGTTACTCCCTGGGATCGAGCTCCTACAATGAGCAGTTCTTC.

This clonotype was recorded at least ten times. The rearrangement links TRBV5-6 to TRBJ2-7; no reliable D call. The CDR3 covers 12 residues. The V end lost 4 bases, the J end lost 6 bases, and 11 bases lay between the germline ends. From germline, CDR1 is SGHDT and CDR2 YYEEEE. CDR3 region: CASSAPPAEQYF. DNA for the CDR3: TGTGCCAGCAGCGCCCCCCCCGCCGAGCAGTACTTC.

This chain connects TRBV20-1 to TRBJ2-7, with TRBD1 as a possible D gene (6 bases). Trimming removed 3 bases from V and 7 bases from J, with 16 bases in between. CDR3 length: 13 amino acids. Germline CDR1 DFQATT, CDR2 SNEGSKA (reference sequence). DNA for the CDR3: TGCAGTGCTAGCTCGGGACACCTCTTGGAGCAGTACTTC. This gives the protein CSASSGHLLEQYF.